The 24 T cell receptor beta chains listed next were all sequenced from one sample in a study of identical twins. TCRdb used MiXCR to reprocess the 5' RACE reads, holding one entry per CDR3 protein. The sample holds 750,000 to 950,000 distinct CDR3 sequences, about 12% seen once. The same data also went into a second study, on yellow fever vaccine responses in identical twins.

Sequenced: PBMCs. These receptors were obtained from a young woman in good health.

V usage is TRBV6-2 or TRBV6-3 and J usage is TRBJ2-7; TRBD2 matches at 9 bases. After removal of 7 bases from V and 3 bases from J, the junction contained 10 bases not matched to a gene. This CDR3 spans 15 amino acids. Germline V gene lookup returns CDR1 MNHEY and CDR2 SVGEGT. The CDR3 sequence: CASTPAGGLGYEQYF. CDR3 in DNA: TGTGCCAGCACCCCAGCGGGGGGACTAGGCTACGAGCAGTACTTC.

CDR3 residues: CATSEGDRGSYEQYF. The DNA of the CDR3 is TGTGCCACCAGTGAGGGGGACAGGGGATCCTACGAGCAGTACTTC. This rearrangement joins TRBV24-1 to TRBJ2-7, with TRBD1 identical over 10 bases. The germline V gene encodes CDR1 KGHDR and CDR2 SFDVKD. The trim removed 4 bases at V and 1 base at J, leaving 3 bases unmatched. The CDR3 sequence is 15 residues long.

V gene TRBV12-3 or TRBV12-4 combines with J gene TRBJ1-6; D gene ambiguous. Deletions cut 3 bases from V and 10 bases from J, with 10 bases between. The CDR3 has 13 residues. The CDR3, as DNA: TGTGCCAGCAGTTTCGGGCTCGGGTCACCCCTCCACTTT. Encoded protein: CASSFGLGSPLHF.

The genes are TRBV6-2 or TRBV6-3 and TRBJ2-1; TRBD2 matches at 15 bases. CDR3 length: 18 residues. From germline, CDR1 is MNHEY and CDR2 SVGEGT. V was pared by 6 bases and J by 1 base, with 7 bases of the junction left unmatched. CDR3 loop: CASSGTSGRLVSYNEQFF. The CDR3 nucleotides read TGTGCCAGCAGCGGGACTAGCGGGAGGTTAGTATCCTACAATGAGCAGTTCTTC.

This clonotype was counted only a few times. Here the CDR3 reads CATTLKVVAGGDEQFF. DNA of the CDR3: TGTGCCACCACCTTGAAGGTAGTAGCGGGAGGGGATGAGCAGTTCTTC. V and J are TRBV10-3 and TRBJ2-1; 11 nucleotides align to TRBD2. From germline, CDR1 is ENHRY and CDR2 SYGVKD. There are 16 residues in the CDR3. V trimming: 10 bases; J trimming: 8 bases; junction bases outside the gene matches: 16.

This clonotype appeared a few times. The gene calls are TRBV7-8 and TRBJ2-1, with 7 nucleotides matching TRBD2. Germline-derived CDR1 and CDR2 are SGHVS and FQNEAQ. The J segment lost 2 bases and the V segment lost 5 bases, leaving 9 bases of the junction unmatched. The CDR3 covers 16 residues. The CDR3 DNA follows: TGTGCCAGCAGCCACAGGCGGGGGTTGCCCTACAATGAGCAGTTCTTC. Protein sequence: CASSHRRGLPYNEQFF.

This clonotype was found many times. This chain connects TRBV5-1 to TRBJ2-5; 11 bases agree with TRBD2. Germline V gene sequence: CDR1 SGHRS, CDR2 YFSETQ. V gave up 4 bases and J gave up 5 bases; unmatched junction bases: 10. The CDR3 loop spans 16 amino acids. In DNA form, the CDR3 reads TGCGCCAGCAGCCCACGTGCTCGGACTAGCGGGGAGACCCAGTACTTC. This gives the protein CASSPRARTSGETQYF.

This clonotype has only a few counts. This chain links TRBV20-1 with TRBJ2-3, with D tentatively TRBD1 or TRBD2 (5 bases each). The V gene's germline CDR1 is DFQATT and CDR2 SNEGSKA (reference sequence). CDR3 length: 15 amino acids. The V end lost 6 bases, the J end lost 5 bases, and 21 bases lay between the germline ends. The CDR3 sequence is CSAMRVAGPKDTQYF. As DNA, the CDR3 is TGCAGTGCCATGCGGGTAGCAGGGCCCAAAGATACGCAGTATTTT.

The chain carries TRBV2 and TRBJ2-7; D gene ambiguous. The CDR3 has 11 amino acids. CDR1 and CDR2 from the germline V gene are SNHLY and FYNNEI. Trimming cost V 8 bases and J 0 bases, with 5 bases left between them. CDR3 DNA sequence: TGTGCCAGCCTTAGCTCCTACGAGCAGTACTTC. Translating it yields CASLSSYEQYF.

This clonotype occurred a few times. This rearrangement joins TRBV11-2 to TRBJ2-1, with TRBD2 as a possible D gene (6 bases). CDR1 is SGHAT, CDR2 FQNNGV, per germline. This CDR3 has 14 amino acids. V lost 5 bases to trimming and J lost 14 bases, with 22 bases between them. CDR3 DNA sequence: TGTGCCAGCAGCCCCGTTTCGGGGGTGGGACGGGAGTTCTTC. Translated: CASSPVSGVGREFF.

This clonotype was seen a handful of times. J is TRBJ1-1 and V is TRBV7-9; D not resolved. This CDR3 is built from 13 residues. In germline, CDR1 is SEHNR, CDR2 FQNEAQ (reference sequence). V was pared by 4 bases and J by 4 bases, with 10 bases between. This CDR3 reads CASSSPESTEAFF. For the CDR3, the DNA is TGTGCCAGCAGCTCTCCCGAGAGCACTGAAGCTTTCTTT.

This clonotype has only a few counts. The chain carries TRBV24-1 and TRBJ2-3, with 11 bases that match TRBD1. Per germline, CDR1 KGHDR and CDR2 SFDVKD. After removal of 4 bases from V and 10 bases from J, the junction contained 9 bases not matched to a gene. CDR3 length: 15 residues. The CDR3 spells CATSDRTGGMGAQYF. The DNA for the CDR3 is TGTGCCACCAGTGACCGGACAGGGGGCATGGGAGCGCAGTATTTT.

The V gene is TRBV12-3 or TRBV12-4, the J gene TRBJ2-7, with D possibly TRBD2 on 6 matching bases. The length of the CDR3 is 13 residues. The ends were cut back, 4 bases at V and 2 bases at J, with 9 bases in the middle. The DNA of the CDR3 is TGTGCCAGCAGTTGGACTACCGCCTACGAGCAGTACTTC. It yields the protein CASSWTTAYEQYF.

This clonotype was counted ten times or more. CDR3 nucleotide sequence: TGTGCCAGCAGCCAAGCCGCGGGACCCAGCCTGACAAACTATGGCTACACCTTC. It is translated as CASSQAAGPSLTNYGYTF. J is TRBJ1-2 and V is TRBV4-2; a possible D gene is TRBD1 (5 bases). The CDR3 has 18 amino acids. V shed 1 base and J shed 2 bases, with 20 bases lying between them. CDR1 LGHNA and CDR2 YNFKEQ come from the germline V gene.

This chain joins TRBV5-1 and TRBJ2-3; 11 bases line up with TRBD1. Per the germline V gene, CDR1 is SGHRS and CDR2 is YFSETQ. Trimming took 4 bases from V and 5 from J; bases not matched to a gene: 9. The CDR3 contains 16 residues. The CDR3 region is CASSSGQGARVDTQYF. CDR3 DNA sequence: TGCGCCAGCAGCAGCGGACAGGGGGCGCGTGTAGATACGCAGTATTTT.

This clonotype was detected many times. DNA for the CDR3: TGTGCCAGCTGGGGGGGTAATGAGCAGTTCTTC. Translation: CASWGGNEQFF. This chain links TRBV2 with TRBJ2-1; 7 nucleotides align to TRBD2. Germline CDR1 SNHLY, CDR2 FYNNEI. The CDR3 sequence is 11 residues long. V dropped 8 bases and J dropped 7; count of bases not matched to a gene: 2.

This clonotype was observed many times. Here the CDR3 reads CASSLDPGETQYF. The CDR3 DNA follows: TGTGCCAGCAGCTTAGACCCTGGGGAGACCCAGTACTTC. The V gene is TRBV5-5, the J gene TRBJ2-5, with unresolved D. Germline assignment: CDR1 SGHKS and CDR2 YYEKEE (reference sequence). This CDR3 is 13 amino acids long. Trimming left V 2 bases short and J 5 bases short, with 10 bases between. Full variable domain (missing parts from reference TRBV5-5 and TRBJ2-5): DAGVTQSPTHLIKTRGQQVTLRCSPISGHKSVSWYQQVLGQGPQFIFQYYEKEERGRGNFPDRFSARQFPNYSSELNVNALLLGDSALYLCASSLDPGETQYFGPGTRLLVL.

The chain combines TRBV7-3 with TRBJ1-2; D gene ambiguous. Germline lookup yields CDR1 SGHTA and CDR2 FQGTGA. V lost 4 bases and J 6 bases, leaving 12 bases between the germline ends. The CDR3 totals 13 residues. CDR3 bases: TGTGCCAGCAGCTCCAATCCGGGTAATGGCTACACCTTC. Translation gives CASSSNPGNGYTF.

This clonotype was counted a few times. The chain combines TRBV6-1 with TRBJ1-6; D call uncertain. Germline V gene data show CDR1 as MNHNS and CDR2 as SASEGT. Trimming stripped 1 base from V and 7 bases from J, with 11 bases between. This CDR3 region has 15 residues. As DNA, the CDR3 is TGTGCCAGCAGTGAAGTGACGACAAAGAATTCACCCCTCCACTTT. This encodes CASSEVTTKNSPLHF.

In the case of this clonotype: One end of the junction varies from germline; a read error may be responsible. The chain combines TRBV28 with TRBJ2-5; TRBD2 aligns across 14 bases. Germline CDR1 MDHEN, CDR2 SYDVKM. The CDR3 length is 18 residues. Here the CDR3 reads CASSPYSGLAGGGETRYF. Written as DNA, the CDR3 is TGTGCCAGCAGTCCATATTCAGGACTAGCGGGAGGCGGTGAGACCCGGTACTTC.

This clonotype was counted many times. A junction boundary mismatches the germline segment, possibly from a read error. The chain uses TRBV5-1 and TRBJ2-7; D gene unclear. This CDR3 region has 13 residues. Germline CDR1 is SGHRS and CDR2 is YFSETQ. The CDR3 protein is CASSLAATYEQYF. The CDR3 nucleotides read TGTGCCAGCAGCTTAGCCGCAACCTACGAGCAGTACTTC.

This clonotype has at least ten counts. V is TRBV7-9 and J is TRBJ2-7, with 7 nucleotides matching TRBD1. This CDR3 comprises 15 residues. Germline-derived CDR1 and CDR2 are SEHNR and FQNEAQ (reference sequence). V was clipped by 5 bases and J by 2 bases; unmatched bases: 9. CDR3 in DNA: TGTGCCAGCAGCAATGCTCCGACAGGGACCTACGAGCAGTACTTC. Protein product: CASSNAPTGTYEQYF.

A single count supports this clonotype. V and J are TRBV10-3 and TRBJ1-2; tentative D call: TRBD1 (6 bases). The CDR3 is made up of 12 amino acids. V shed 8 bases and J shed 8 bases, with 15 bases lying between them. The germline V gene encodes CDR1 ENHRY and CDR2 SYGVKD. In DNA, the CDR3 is TGTGCCATCCCCGGACAGCAGTGGGGCTACACCTTC. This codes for CAIPGQQWGYTF.

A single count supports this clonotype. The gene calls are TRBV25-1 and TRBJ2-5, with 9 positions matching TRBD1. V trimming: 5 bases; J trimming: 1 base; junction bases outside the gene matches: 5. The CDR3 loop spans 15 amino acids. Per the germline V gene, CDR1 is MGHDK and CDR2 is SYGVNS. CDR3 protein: CASSRRDRAQETQYF. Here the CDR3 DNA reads TGTGCCAGCAGTCGAAGGGACAGGGCCCAAGAGACCCAGTACTTC.